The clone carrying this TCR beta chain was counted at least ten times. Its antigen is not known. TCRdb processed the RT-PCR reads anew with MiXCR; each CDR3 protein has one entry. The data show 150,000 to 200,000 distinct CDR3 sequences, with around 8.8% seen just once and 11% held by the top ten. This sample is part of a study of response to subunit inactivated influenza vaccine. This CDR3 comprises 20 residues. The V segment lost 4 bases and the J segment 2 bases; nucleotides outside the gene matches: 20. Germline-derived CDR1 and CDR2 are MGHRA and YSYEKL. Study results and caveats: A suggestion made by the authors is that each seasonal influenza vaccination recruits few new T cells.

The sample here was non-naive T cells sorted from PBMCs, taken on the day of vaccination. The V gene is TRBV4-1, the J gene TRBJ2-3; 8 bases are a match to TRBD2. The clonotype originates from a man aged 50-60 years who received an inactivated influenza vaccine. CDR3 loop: CASSRPMTPTAGEFTDTQYF. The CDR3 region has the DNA TGCGCCAGCAGCCGCCCGATGACTCCAACAGCGGGGGAGTTCACAGATACGCAGTATTTT.